A selection of T cell receptor beta chains follows, all from one sample in a study of CD8 T cells in Susac syndrome. From the immunoSEQ multiplex PCR reads, TCRdb called clonotypes with MiXCR, one entry per CDR3 protein. The table records about 180,000 distinct CDR3 sequences, around 95% of them present only once. The sample consisted of CD8+ T cells from PBMCs. The origin of the receptors is a human donor with multiple sclerosis. Each CDR3 is given with its conserved first and last residue. The D gene is left open where the match is weak. Clone size is not always given. Where it is, it says once, few, many or a class for expanded clones.

CASSLGQENTEAFF | TGTGCCAGCAGTTTAGGACAGGAGAACACTGAAGCTTTCTTT | TRBJ1-1 | - | TRBV12-3/TRBV12-4 | 14 | -
CASSPRLGQETQYF | TGTGCCAGCAGCCCCCGTTTGGGGCAAGAGACCCAGTACTTC | TRBJ2-5 | - | TRBV7-9 | 14 | -
CATSGGNEQFF | TGTGCCACCAGTGGGGGGAATGAGCAGTTCTTC | TRBJ2-1 | - | TRBV24-1 | 11 | -
CSATGESSYNEQFF | TGCAGTGCTACGGGGGAGAGCTCCTACAATGAGCAGTTCTTC | TRBJ2-1 | - | TRBV20-1 | 14 | -
CSAGATQGYEQFF | TGCAGCGCCGGGGCGACTCAAGGATATGAGCAGTTCTTC | TRBJ2-1 | - | TRBV29-1 | 13 | -
CASSPLRGTSGTLSSYEQYF | TGTGCCAGCAGCCCCCTCCGCGGGACTAGCGGGACCCTCAGCTCCTACGAGCAGTACTTC | TRBJ2-7 | - | TRBV3-1 | 20 | TRBD2
CSVEPGPYGYTF | TGCAGCGTTGAACCGGGACCCTATGGCTACACCTTC | TRBJ1-2 | - | TRBV29-1 | 12 | -
CASSFDLGLRNYGYTF | TGTGCCAGCAGCTTCGACCTGGGGCTCAGGAACTATGGCTACACCTTC | TRBJ1-2 | - | TRBV5-4 | 16 | -
CATSRGAGQETQYF | TGTGCCACCAGCAGGGGAGCGGGGCAAGAGACCCAGTACTTC | TRBJ2-5 | - | TRBV15 | 14 | TRBD2
CSDAGLTGTNYGYTF | TGCAGCGACGCAGGCTTAACAGGGACGAACTATGGCTACACCTTC | TRBJ1-2 | once | TRBV29-1 | 15 | -
CASSSQHPDETGGIYEQYF | TGTGCCAGCAGCTCTCAACACCCAGACGAGACAGGGGGCATCTACGAGCAGTACTTC | TRBJ2-7 | - | TRBV7-9 | 19 | TRBD1
CSVHWREDTQYF | TGCAGCGTCCACTGGCGGGAGGATACGCAGTATTTT | TRBJ2-3 | - | TRBV29-1 | 12 | TRBD2
CSVEGLGEGYEQYF | TGCAGCGTTGAAGGGCTCGGGGAAGGGTACGAGCAGTACTTC | TRBJ2-7 | - | TRBV29-1 | 14 | -
CASSPGTGADTEAFF | TGTGCCAGCAGCCCCGGGACAGGGGCGGACACTGAAGCTTTCTTT | TRBJ1-1 | - | TRBV13 | 15 | TRBD1
CASSPPGGGIHNEQFF | TGTGCCAGCAGTCCCCCGGGCGGGGGGATACACAATGAGCAGTTCTTC | TRBJ2-1 | - | TRBV27 | 16 | TRBD2
CASSLGGPYYEQYF | TGTGCCAGCAGCTTGGGAGGACCCTACTACGAGCAGTACTTC | TRBJ2-7 | - | TRBV9 | 14 | -
CASRELGTDTQYF | TGTGCCAGCCGGGAGCTCGGCACAGATACGCAGTATTTT | TRBJ2-3 | - | TRBV6-6 | 13 | -
CASSLQGNQETQYF | TGTGCCAGCAGCTTACAGGGAAATCAAGAGACCCAGTACTTC | TRBJ2-5 | - | TRBV5-6 | 14 | -
CASSLAPSSYEQYF | TGTGCCAGCAGCTTGGCCCCGAGCTCCTACGAGCAGTACTTC | TRBJ2-7 | - | TRBV5-6 | 14 | -
CASSQGTEAFF | TGTGCCAGCAGTCAGGGAACTGAAGCTTTCTTT | TRBJ1-1 | - | TRBV27 | 11 | -
CASSFAGTIYEQYF | TGTGCCAGCAGCTTTGCCGGGACCATCTACGAGCAGTACTTC | TRBJ2-7 | - | TRBV11-2 | 14 | -
CASSSSTGTQYF | TGTGCCAGCAGCTCAAGTACGGGTACGCAGTATTTT | TRBJ2-3 | - | TRBV7-2 | 12 | -
CASSQELSGGSYNEQFF | TGTGCCAGCAGCCAAGAACTCTCCGGGGGCTCCTACAATGAGCAGTTCTTC | TRBJ2-1 | - | TRBV3-1 | 17 | -
CSASDWRSSNEQFF | TGCAGTGCTAGCGACTGGAGATCTAGCAATGAGCAGTTCTTC | TRBJ2-1 | - | TRBV20-1 | 14 | -
CASPLGDGLYNEQFF | TGTGCCAGCCCCCTCGGGGACGGATTGTACAATGAGCAGTTCTTC | TRBJ2-1 | - | TRBV7-9 | 15 | -
CASSEGAGAYEQYF | TGTGCCAGCAGCGAAGGAGCGGGTGCCTACGAGCAGTACTTC | TRBJ2-7 | once | TRBV7-8 | 14 | -
CASSGQGETQYF | TGTGCCAGCAGCGGGCAGGGAGAGACCCAGTACTTC | TRBJ2-5 | few | TRBV7-9 | 12 | -
CASSLRGGITDTQYF | TGTGCCAGCAGCTTGCGCGGCGGGATCACAGATACGCAGTATTTT | TRBJ2-3 | once | TRBV5-6 | 15 | -
CASSLGGNSNQPQHF | TGTGCCAGCAGCTTAGGAGGGAATAGCAATCAGCCCCAGCATTTT | TRBJ1-5 | - | TRBV13 | 15 | -
CASSHRTVNYGYTF | TGTGCCAGCAGCCACCGGACAGTTAACTATGGCTACACCTTC | TRBJ1-2 | - | TRBV14 | 14 | -
CASLRGYEQYF | TGTGCCAGCTTAAGGGGCTACGAGCAGTACTTC | TRBJ2-7 | - | TRBV2 | 11 | -
CASNLELGDEQYF | TGTGCCAGCAACCTTGAACTGGGGGACGAGCAGTACTTC | TRBJ2-7 | - | TRBV2 | 13 | -
CSVGGGGRTDTQYF | TGCAGCGTGGGAGGGGGGGGACGCACAGATACGCAGTATTTT | TRBJ2-3 | - | TRBV29-1 | 14 | -
CSAREKPWLSSYNEQFF | TGCAGTGCTAGAGAAAAACCTTGGTTAAGCTCCTACAATGAGCAGTTCTTC | TRBJ2-1 | - | TRBV20-1 | 17 | -
CASRDSGRAPF | TGTGCCAGCAGGGATAGCGGAAGGGCCCCCTTC | TRBJ2-1 | - | TRBV2 | 11 | -
CSVNEQFF | TGCAGCGTGAATGAGCAGTTCTTC | TRBJ2-1 | - | TRBV29-1 | 8 | -
CATSRESGLALETQYF | TGTGCCACCAGCAGAGAATCGGGACTAGCGTTAGAGACCCAGTACTTC | TRBJ2-5 | - | TRBV15 | 16 | TRBD2
CSASVVSYEQYF | TGCAGTGCTAGCGTAGTTTCCTACGAGCAGTACTTC | TRBJ2-7 | - | TRBV20-1 | 12 | -
CASSQVYRENIQYF | TGTGCCAGCAGCCAAGTCTACAGAGAAAACATTCAGTACTTC | TRBJ2-4 | once | TRBV3-1 | 14 | -
CASLGRKTYEQYF | TGTGCCAGCCTGGGACGAAAGACCTACGAGCAGTACTTC | TRBJ2-7 | - | TRBV2 | 13 | -
CASRIQAGVGQETQYF | TGTGCCAGCAGGATCCAAGCGGGAGTGGGGCAAGAGACCCAGTACTTC | TRBJ2-5 | - | TRBV6-6 | 16 | TRBD2
CASSPTGVYEQYF | TGTGCCAGCAGCCCTACAGGGGTCTACGAGCAGTACTTC | TRBJ2-7 | - | TRBV5-6 | 13 | TRBD1
CASSSRDKEKRGQYF | TGTGCCAGCAGTTCCCGGGACAAAGAAAAACGGGGGCAGTATTTT | TRBJ2-3 | - | TRBV12-3/TRBV12-4 | 15 | -
CAWSEGTNQPQHF | TGTGCCTGGAGTGAAGGGACTAATCAGCCCCAGCATTTT | TRBJ1-5 | - | TRBV30 | 13 | -
CASRQFWTQYF | TGTGCCAGCAGACAGTTTTGGACGCAGTATTTT | TRBJ2-3 | - | TRBV12-3/TRBV12-4 | 11 | -
CASSLGGDGYTF | TGTGCCAGCAGCTTAGGCGGGGATGGCTACACCTTC | TRBJ1-2 | few | TRBV13 | 12 | -
CSARLVGESYNEQFF | TGCAGTGCAAGACTAGTGGGGGAGTCTTACAATGAGCAGTTCTTC | TRBJ2-1 | - | TRBV20-1 | 15 | -
CASSLLTPTDEQFF | TGTGCCAGCAGCTTACTGACGCCCACGGATGAGCAGTTCTTC | TRBJ2-1 | - | TRBV11-2 | 14 | -
CAWSVSAGTYEQYF | TGTGCCTGGAGTGTGTCGGCGGGTACCTACGAGCAGTACTTC | TRBJ2-7 | - | TRBV30 | 14 | -
CAIHSAYEQYF | TGTGCCATCCACTCAGCCTACGAGCAGTACTTC | TRBJ2-7 | - | TRBV7-9 | 11 | -
CSVVRANEQFF | TGCAGCGTTGTCCGCGCCAATGAGCAGTTCTTC | TRBJ2-1 | - | TRBV29-1 | 11 | -